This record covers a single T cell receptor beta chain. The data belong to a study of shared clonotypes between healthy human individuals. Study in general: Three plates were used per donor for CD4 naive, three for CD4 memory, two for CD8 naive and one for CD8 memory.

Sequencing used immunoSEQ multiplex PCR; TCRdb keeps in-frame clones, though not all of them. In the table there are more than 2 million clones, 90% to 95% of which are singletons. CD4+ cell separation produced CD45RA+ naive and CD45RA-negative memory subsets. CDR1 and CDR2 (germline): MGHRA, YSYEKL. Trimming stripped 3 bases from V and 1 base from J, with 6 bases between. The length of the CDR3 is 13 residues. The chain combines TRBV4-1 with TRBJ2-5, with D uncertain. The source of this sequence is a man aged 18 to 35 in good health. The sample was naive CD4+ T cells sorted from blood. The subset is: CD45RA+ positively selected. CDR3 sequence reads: CASSHLPQETQYF. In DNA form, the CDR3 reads TGCGCCAGCAGCCACCTCCCCCAAGAGACCCAGTACTTC.